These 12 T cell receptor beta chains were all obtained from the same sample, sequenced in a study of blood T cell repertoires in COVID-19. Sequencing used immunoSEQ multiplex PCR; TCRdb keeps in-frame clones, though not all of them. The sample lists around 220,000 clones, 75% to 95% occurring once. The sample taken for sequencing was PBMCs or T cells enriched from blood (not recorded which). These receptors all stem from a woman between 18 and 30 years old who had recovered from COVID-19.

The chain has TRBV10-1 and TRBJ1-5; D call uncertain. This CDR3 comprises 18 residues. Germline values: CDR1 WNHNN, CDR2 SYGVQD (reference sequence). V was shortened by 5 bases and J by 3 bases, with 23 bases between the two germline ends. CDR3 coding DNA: TGCGCCAGCAGTCTAATACCCCTCGGGAGGGCAACCAATCAGCCCCAGCATTTT. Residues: CASSLIPLGRATNQPQHF.

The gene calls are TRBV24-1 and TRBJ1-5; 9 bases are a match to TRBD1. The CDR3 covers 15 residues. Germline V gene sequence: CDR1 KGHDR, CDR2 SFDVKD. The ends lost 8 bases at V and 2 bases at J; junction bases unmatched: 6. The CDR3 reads CATTGTGKGNQPQHF. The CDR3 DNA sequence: TGTGCCACCACCGGGACAGGGAAAGGCAATCAGCCCCAGCATTTT.

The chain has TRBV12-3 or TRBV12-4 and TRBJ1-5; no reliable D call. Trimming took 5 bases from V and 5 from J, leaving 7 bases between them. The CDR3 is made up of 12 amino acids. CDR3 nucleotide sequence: TGTGCCAGCAGTCACGGAGATCAGCCCCAGCATTTT. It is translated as CASSHGDQPQHF.

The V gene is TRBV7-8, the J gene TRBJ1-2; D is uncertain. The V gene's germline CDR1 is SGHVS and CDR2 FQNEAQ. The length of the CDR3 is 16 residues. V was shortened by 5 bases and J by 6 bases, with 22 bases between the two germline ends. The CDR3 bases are TGTGCCAGCAGCCATTTAACTCCACTCCGCAGCGATGGCTACACCTTC. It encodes CASSHLTPLRSDGYTF. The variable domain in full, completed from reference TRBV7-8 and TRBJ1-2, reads GAGVSQSPRYKVAKRGQDVALRCDPISGHVSLFWYQQALGQGPEFLTYFQNEAQLDKSGLPSDRFFAERPEGSVSTLKIQRTQQEDSAVYLCASSHLTPLRSDGYTFGSGTRLTVV.

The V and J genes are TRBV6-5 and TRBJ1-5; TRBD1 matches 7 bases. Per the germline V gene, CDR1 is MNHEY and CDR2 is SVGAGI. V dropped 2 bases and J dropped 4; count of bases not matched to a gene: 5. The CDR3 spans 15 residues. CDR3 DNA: TGTGCCAGCAGTTACGCGGGACAGCCAAATCAGCCCCAGCATTTT. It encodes CASSYAGQPNQPQHF.

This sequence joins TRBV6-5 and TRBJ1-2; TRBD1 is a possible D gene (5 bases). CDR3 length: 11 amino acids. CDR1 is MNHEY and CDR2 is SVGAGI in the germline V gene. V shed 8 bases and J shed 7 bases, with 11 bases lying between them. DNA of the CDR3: TGTGCCAGCGGCGACAGCTCTGGCTACACCTTC. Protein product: CASGDSSGYTF.

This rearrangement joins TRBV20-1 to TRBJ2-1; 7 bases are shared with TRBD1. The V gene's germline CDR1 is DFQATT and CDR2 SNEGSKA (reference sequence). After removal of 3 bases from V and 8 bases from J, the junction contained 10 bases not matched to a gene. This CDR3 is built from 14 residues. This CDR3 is CSASPTGDQDEQFF. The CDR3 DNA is TGCAGTGCTAGTCCTACAGGGGATCAGGATGAGCAGTTCTTC.

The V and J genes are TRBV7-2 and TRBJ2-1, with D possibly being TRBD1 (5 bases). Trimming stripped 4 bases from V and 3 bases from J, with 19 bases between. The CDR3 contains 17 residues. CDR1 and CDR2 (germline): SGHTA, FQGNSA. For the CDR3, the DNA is TGTGCCAGCAGCTGGGGCCCCGGCGGCCTGAACTACAATGAGCAGTTCTTC. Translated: CASSWGPGGLNYNEQFF.

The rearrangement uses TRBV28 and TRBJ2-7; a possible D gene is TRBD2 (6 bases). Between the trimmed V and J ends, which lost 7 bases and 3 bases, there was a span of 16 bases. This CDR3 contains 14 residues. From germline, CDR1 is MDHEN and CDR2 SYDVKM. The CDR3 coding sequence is TGTGCCAGCACTGATGGGGGGAGGCGCTACGAGCAGTACTTC. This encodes CASTDGGRRYEQYF.

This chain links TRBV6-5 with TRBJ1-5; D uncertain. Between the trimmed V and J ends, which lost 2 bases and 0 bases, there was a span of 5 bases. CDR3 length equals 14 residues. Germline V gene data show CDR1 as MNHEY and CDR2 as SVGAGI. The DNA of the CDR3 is TGTGCCAGCAGTTACGAGTATAGCAATCAGCCCCAGCATTTT. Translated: CASSYEYSNQPQHF.

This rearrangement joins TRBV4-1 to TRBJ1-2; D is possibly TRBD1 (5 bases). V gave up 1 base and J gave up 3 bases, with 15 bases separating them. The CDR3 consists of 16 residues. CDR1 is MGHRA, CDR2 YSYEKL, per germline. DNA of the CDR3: TGCGCCAGCAGCCAAGTAGGGGCGACGCGTCACTATGGCTACACCTTC. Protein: CASSQVGATRHYGYTF.

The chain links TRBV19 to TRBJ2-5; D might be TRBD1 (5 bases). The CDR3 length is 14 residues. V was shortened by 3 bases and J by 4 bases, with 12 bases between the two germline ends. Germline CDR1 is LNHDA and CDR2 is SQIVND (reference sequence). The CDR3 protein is CASSIAGSRETQYF. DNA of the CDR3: TGTGCCAGTAGTATCGCAGGGTCCCGAGAGACCCAGTACTTC.